Described below is a single T cell receptor beta chain sequence and its context. What it binds is unknown. The record originates from a study of shared clonotypes between healthy human individuals. V lost 9 bases, J lost 1 base, and 6 bases lay in between. Germline-derived CDR1 and CDR2 are MDHEN and SYDVKM. The CDR3 has 11 residues. Overall study findings and caveats: Compared with memory subsets, naive subsets generally had larger estimated richness.

Profiling relied on immunoSEQ multiplex PCR, and the TCRdb table lists in-frame clones only, not all of them. The data hold some 1,400,000 clones, with 96% observed a single time. Source material: naive CD4+ T cells sorted from blood. The subset is: CD45RA+ positively selected. The chain recombines TRBV28 with TRBJ1-1; D uncertain. The sequence was collected from a man aged 25 to 40 in good health. The CDR3 spells CASLGNTEAFF. CDR3 DNA: TGTGCCAGTCTAGGGAACACTGAAGCTTTCTTT.